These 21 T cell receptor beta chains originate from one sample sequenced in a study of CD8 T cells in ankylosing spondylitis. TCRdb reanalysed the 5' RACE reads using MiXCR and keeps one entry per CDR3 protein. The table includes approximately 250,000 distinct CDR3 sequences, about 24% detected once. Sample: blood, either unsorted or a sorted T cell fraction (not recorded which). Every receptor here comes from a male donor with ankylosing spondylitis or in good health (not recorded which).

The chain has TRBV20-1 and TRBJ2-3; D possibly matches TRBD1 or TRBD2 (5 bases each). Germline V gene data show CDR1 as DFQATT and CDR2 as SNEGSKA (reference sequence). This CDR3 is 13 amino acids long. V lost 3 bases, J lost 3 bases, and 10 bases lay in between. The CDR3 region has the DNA TGCAGTGCTAGTGGGGACCTGACAGATACGCAGTATTTT. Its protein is CSASGDLTDTQYF.

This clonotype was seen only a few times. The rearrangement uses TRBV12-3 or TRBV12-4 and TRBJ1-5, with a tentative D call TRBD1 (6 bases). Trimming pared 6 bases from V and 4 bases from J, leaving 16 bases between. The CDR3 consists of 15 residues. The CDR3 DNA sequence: TGTGCCAGCAGCTTATCCGGGACACCTAATCAGCCCCAGCATTTT. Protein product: CASSLSGTPNQPQHF.

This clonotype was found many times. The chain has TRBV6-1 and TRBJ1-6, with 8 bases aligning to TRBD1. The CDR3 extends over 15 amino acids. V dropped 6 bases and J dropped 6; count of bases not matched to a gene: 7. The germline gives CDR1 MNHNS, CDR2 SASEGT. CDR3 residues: CASRRGTGPNSPLHF. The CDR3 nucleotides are TGTGCCAGCAGAAGGGGGACAGGACCTAATTCACCCCTCCACTTT.

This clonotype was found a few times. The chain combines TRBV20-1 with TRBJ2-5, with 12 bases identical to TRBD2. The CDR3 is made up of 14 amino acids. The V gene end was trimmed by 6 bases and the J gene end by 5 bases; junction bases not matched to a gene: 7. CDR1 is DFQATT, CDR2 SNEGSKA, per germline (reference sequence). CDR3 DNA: TGCAGTGCGACGACTAGCGGGGGTGTGGAGACCCAGTACTTC. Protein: CSATTSGGVETQYF.

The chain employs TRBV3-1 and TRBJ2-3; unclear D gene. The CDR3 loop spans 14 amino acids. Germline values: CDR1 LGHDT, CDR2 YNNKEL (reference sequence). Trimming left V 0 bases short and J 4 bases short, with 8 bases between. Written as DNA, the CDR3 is TGTGCCAGCAGCCAAGAAAATGGGGCAGATACGCAGTATTTT. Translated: CASSQENGADTQYF.

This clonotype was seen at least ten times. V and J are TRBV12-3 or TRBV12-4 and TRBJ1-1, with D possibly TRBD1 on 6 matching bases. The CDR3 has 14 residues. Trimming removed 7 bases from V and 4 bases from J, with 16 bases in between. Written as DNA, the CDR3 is TGTGCCAGCAACCAACAGGGTGTGAGCACTGAAGCTTTCTTT. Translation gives CASNQQGVSTEAFF.

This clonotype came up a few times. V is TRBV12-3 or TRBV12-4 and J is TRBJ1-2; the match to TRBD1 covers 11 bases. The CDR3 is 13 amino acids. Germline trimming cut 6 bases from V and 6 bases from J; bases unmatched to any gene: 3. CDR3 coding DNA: TGTGCCAGCAGGAGGACAGGGGGCAATGGCTACACCTTC. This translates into CASRRTGGNGYTF.

In DNA, the CDR3 is TGTGCCATCAGTGATGGCAGGGGCGCTTCGCAAGAGACCCAGTACTTC. This translates into CAISDGRGASQETQYF. The chain combines TRBV10-3 with TRBJ2-5, with a weak D call TRBD1 (6 bases). Germline CDR1 reads ENHRY; CDR2 reads SYGVKD. The V gene lost 3 bases and the J gene lost 2 bases, with 16 bases spanning the gap. The CDR3 is 16 amino acids.

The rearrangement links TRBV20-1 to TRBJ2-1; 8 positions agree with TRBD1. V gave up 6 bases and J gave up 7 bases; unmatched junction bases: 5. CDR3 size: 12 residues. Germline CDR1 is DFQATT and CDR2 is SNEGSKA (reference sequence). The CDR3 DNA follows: TGCAGTGCAGGACAGGGCCAAAATGAGCAGTTCTTC. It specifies CSAGQGQNEQFF.

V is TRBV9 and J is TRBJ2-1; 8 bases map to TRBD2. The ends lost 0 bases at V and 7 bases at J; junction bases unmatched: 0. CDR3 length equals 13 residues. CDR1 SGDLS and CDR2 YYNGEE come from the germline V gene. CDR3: CASSVASGNEQFF. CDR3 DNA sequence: TGTGCCAGCAGCGTAGCTAGCGGGAATGAGCAGTTCTTC.

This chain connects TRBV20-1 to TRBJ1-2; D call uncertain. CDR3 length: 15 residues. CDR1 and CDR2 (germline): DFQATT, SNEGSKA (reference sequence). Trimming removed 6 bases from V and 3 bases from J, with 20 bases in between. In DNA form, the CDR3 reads TGCAGTGCCCAGTCGAGGACGGAGAACTACTATGGCTACACCTTC. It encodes CSAQSRTENYYGYTF.

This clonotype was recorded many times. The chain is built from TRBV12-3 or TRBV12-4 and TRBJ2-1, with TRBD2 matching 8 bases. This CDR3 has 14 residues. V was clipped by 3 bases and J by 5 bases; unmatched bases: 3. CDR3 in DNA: TGTGCCAGCAGTTTCCGGGGGGGCGACAATGAGCAGTTCTTC. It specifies CASSFRGGDNEQFF.

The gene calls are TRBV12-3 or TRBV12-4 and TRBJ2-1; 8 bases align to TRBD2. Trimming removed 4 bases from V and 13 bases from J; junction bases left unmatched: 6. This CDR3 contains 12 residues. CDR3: CASSYGREHQFF. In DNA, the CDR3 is TGTGCCAGCAGTTACGGGAGGGAACACCAGTTCTTC.

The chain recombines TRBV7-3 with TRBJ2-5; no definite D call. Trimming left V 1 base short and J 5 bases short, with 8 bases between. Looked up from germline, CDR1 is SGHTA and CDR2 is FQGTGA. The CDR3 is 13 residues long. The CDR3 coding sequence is TGTGCCAGCAGCTTAAGTAAAGGGGAGACCCAGTACTTC. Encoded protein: CASSLSKGETQYF.

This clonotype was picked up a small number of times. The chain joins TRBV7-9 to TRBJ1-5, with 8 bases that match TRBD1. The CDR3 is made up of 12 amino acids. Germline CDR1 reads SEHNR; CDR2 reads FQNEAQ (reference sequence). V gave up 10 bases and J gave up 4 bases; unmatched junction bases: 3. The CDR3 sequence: CATGQGNQPQHF. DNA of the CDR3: TGTGCCACAGGACAGGGTAATCAGCCCCAGCATTTT.

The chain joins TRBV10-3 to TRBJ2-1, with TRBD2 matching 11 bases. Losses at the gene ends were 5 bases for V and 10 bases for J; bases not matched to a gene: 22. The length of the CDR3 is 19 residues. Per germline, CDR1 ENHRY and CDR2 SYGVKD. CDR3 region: CAISLTSGDPWSSSEEQFF. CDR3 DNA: TGTGCCATCAGTCTGACTAGCGGGGACCCCTGGTCGAGTTCTGAGGAGCAGTTCTTC.

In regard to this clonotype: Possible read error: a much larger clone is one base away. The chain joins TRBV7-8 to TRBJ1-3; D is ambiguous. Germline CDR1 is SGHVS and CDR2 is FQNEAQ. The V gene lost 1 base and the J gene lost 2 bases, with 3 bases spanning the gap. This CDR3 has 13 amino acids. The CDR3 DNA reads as TGTGCCAGCAGCTTAGTGGCTGGAAACACCATATATTTT. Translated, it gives CASSLVAGNTIYF. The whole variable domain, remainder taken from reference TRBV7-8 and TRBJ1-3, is GAGVSQSPRYKVAKRGQDVALRCDPISGHVSLFWYQQALGQGPEFLTYFQNEAQLDKSGLPSDRFFAERPEGSVSTLKIQRTQQEDSAVYLCASSLVAGNTIYFGEGSWLTVV.

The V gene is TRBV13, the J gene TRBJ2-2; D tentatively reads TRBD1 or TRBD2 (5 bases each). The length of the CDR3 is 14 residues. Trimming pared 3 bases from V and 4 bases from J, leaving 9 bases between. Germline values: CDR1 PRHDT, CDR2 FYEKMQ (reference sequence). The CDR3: CASSFGAGTGELFF. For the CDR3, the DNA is TGTGCCAGCAGCTTCGGGGCGGGCACCGGGGAGCTGTTTTTT.

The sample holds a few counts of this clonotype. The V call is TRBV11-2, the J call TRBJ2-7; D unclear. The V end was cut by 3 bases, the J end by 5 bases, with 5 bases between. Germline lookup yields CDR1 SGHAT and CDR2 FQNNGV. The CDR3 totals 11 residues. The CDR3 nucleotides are TGTGCCAGCAGCTTGAGGCACGAGCAGTACTTC. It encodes CASSLRHEQYF.

The CDR3 loop reads CSVDGEAFF. The CDR3, as DNA: TGCAGCGTTGACGGGGAAGCTTTCTTT. V usage is TRBV29-1 and J usage is TRBJ1-1; D is unresolved. This CDR3 has 9 residues. V gave up 3 bases and J gave up 8 bases, with 4 bases separating them. Germline CDR1 SQVTM, CDR2 ANQGSEA. The full variable domain, rest sourced from reference TRBV29-1 and TRBJ1-1, is SAVISQKPSRDICQRGTSLTIQCQVDSQVTMMFWYRQQPGQSLTLIATANQGSEATYESGFVIDKFPISRPNLTFSTLTVSNMSPEDSSIYLCSVDGEAFFGQGTRLTVV.

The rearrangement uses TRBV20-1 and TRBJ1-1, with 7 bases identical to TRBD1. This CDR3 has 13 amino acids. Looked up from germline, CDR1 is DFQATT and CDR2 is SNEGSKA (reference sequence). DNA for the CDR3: TGCAGGACGAGACAGGGCACGAACACTGAAGCTTTCTTT. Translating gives CRTRQGTNTEAFF.